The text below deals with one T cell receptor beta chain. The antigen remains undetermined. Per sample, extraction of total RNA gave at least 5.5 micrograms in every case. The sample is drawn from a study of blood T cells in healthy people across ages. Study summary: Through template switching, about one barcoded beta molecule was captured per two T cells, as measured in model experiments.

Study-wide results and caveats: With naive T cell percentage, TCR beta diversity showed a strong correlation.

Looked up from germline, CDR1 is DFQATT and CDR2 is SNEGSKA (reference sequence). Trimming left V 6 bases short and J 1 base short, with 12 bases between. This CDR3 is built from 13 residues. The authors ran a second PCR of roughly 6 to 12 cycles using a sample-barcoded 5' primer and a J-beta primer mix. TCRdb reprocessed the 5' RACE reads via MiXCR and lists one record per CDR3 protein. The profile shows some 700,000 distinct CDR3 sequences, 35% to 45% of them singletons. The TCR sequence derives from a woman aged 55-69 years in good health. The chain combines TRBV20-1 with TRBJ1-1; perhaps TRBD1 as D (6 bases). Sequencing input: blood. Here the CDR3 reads CSAWRGRNTEAFF. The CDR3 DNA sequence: TGCAGTGCCTGGAGGGGGAGGAACACTGAAGCTTTCTTT.